The rows below give T cell receptor beta chains drawn from one sample of a study of T cell changes during pregnancy in multiple sclerosis. The assay was immunoSEQ multiplex PCR, and TCRdb's table has in-frame clones only and misses some. The sample shows fewer than 85,000 clones, around 93% of them seen only once. Sequenced here: peripheral blood, sampled after pregnancy. These receptors originate from a female donor in good health, enrolled as a control in a pregnancy study. Each CDR3 is given with its conserved first and last residue. Each record gives: J gene, V gene, clone size, D gene, CDR3 length, CDR3 DNA, CDR3 protein. The D gene is left open where the match is weak. Clone size is not always given. Where it is, it says once, few, many or a class for expanded clones.

J gene: TRBJ2-1; V gene: TRBV30; clone size: .; D gene: .; CDR3 length: 15; CDR3 DNA: TGTGCCTGGAGTAGAGGGGGAATTGGCTACAATGAGCAGTTCTTC; CDR3 protein: CAWSRGGIGYNEQFF
J gene: TRBJ2-1; V gene: TRBV5-4; clone size: .; D gene: .; CDR3 length: 14; CDR3 DNA: TGTGCCAGCAGCTTGGTAGGGGGAGTGGCTGAGCAGTTCTTC; CDR3 protein: CASSLVGGVAEQFF
J gene: TRBJ2-1; V gene: TRBV29-1; clone size: .; D gene: TRBD2; CDR3 length: 15; CDR3 DNA: TGCAGCACGACTAGCGGGGGGAACCCCTACAATGAGCAGTTCTTC; CDR3 protein: CSTTSGGNPYNEQFF
J gene: TRBJ2-2; V gene: TRBV7-9; clone size: .; D gene: .; CDR3 length: 17; CDR3 DNA: TGTGCCAGCAGGTTAGCTGGTGGGGCCGCTAATGCCGGGGAGCTGTTTTTT; CDR3 protein: CASRLAGGAANAGELFF
J gene: TRBJ2-3; V gene: TRBV7-9; clone size: .; D gene: .; CDR3 length: 15; CDR3 DNA: TGTGCCAGCAGCTTAGCGGTAGGGGGTCGGGATACGCAGTATTTT; CDR3 protein: CASSLAVGGRDTQYF
J gene: TRBJ2-1; V gene: TRBV7-7; clone size: .; D gene: TRBD2; CDR3 length: 15; CDR3 DNA: TGTGCTAGCAGCCCCGTTAGCGGGAAATACAATGAGCAGTTCTTC; CDR3 protein: CASSPVSGKYNEQFF
J gene: TRBJ2-3; V gene: TRBV27; clone size: .; D gene: .; CDR3 length: 13; CDR3 DNA: TGTGCCAGCAGTAGCCTAGCATCAGATACGCAGTATTTT; CDR3 protein: CASSSLASDTQYF
J gene: TRBJ2-7; V gene: TRBV12-2; clone size: .; D gene: .; CDR3 length: 18; CDR3 DNA: TGTGCAAGTCGCTTCCCTCACGGGGGAGGGCGCTGGCCCTACGAGCAGTACTTC; CDR3 protein: CASRFPHGGGRWPYEQYF
J gene: TRBJ1-2; V gene: TRBV7-9; clone size: .; D gene: .; CDR3 length: 15; CDR3 DNA: TGTGCCAGCAGCTTCGTGGGGGCTGAGTCCTATGGCTACACCTTC; CDR3 protein: CASSFVGAESYGYTF
J gene: TRBJ2-1; V gene: TRBV5-1; clone size: .; D gene: TRBD2; CDR3 length: 16; CDR3 DNA: TGCGCCAGCAGCTTGGGTGGGACTAGCGTTTACAATGAGCAGTTCTTC; CDR3 protein: CASSLGGTSVYNEQFF
J gene: TRBJ2-3; V gene: TRBV27; clone size: .; D gene: TRBD2; CDR3 length: 16; CDR3 DNA: TGTGCCAGCAGTTTAGGGGGACTAACAGTCACAGATACGCAGTATTTT; CDR3 protein: CASSLGGLTVTDTQYF
J gene: TRBJ2-1; V gene: TRBV6-5; clone size: .; D gene: TRBD2; CDR3 length: 13; CDR3 DNA: TGTGCCAGCACTAGCGGGAGGGGCCATGAGCAGTTCTTC; CDR3 protein: CASTSGRGHEQFF
J gene: TRBJ2-7; V gene: TRBV28; clone size: .; D gene: TRBD1; CDR3 length: 14; CDR3 DNA: TGTGCCAGCAGTTTCGGCGACAGGGTAAACGAGCAGTACTTC; CDR3 protein: CASSFGDRVNEQYF
J gene: TRBJ2-7; V gene: TRBV30; clone size: .; D gene: .; CDR3 length: 12; CDR3 DNA: TGTGCCCGGAGTGTTGGGAGCTACGAGCAGTACTTC; CDR3 protein: CARSVGSYEQYF
J gene: TRBJ2-5; V gene: TRBV5-4; clone size: .; D gene: TRBD2; CDR3 length: 14; CDR3 DNA: TGTGCCAGCAGCTTTAGCGGGACTACAGAGACCCAGTACTTC; CDR3 protein: CASSFSGTTETQYF
J gene: TRBJ1-2; V gene: TRBV6-5; clone size: .; D gene: .; CDR3 length: 15; CDR3 DNA: TGTGCCAGCAGTTACTCGGCAGGGATCGTATATGGCTACACCTTC; CDR3 protein: CASSYSAGIVYGYTF
J gene: TRBJ1-4; V gene: TRBV19; clone size: .; D gene: TRBD1; CDR3 length: 12; CDR3 DNA: TGTGCCAGTAACGGACAGGGGGAAAAACTGTTTTTT; CDR3 protein: CASNGQGEKLFF
J gene: TRBJ2-7; V gene: TRBV29-1; clone size: .; D gene: TRBD1; CDR3 length: 13; CDR3 DNA: TGCAGCGTTGGGACAGGGGTTTCCTACGAGCAGTACTTC; CDR3 protein: CSVGTGVSYEQYF
J gene: TRBJ2-7; V gene: TRBV7-2; clone size: .; D gene: TRBD2; CDR3 length: 15; CDR3 DNA: TGTGCCAGCAGCCGTAGTAGCGGGGGGGCCTACGAGCAGTACTTC; CDR3 protein: CASSRSSGGAYEQYF
J gene: TRBJ1-2; V gene: TRBV5-4; clone size: .; D gene: TRBD1; CDR3 length: 15; CDR3 DNA: TGTGCCAGCAGCTTGGACCGGGACAGGCTCCATGGCTACACCTTC; CDR3 protein: CASSLDRDRLHGYTF
J gene: TRBJ2-7; V gene: TRBV19; clone size: once; D gene: TRBD1; CDR3 length: 14; CDR3 DNA: TGTGCCAGTACCCGTTCGGGACAGGGCTACGAGCAGTACTTC; CDR3 protein: CASTRSGQGYEQYF
J gene: TRBJ2-5; V gene: TRBV6-5; clone size: .; D gene: .; CDR3 length: 12; CDR3 DNA: TGTGCCAGCAGTTACTCTCTAGAGACCCAGTACTTC; CDR3 protein: CASSYSLETQYF
J gene: TRBJ2-2; V gene: TRBV5-1; clone size: .; D gene: .; CDR3 length: 13; CDR3 DNA: TGCGCCAGCAGCTCCAAGAACACCGGGGAGCTGTTTTTT; CDR3 protein: CASSSKNTGELFF
J gene: TRBJ2-5; V gene: TRBV27; clone size: .; D gene: TRBD2; CDR3 length: 17; CDR3 DNA: TGTGCCAGCAACAAAAAGGGGAGGGGCCAGTACCAAGAGACCCAGTACTTC; CDR3 protein: CASNKKGRGQYQETQYF
J gene: TRBJ1-1; V gene: TRBV10-2; clone size: .; D gene: TRBD1; CDR3 length: 14; CDR3 DNA: TGCGCCAGCAAGGGACAGGGGATCGACACTGAAGCTTTCTTT; CDR3 protein: CASKGQGIDTEAFF
J gene: TRBJ2-3; V gene: TRBV18; clone size: .; D gene: .; CDR3 length: 14; CDR3 DNA: TGTGCCAGCTCGAACGACCACAGGGCGGATACGCAGTATTTT; CDR3 protein: CASSNDHRADTQYF
J gene: TRBJ2-1; V gene: TRBV27; clone size: .; D gene: TRBD1; CDR3 length: 14; CDR3 DNA: TGTGCCAGCTATCGGGACAGGGGGTACAATGAGCAGTTCTTC; CDR3 protein: CASYRDRGYNEQFF
J gene: TRBJ1-5; V gene: TRBV7-8; clone size: .; D gene: TRBD1; CDR3 length: 14; CDR3 DNA: TGTGCCAGCAGCTTAGAGGTGGCAGGGGGGCCCCAGCATTTT; CDR3 protein: CASSLEVAGGPQHF
J gene: TRBJ2-3; V gene: TRBV29-1; clone size: .; D gene: TRBD2; CDR3 length: 15; CDR3 DNA: TGCAGCGTTGCTATGGTTAGCGGGGTAACAGATACGCAGTATTTT; CDR3 protein: CSVAMVSGVTDTQYF
J gene: TRBJ2-7; V gene: TRBV7-9; clone size: .; D gene: .; CDR3 length: 14; CDR3 DNA: TGTGCCAGCAGCGTCGACAGGTACTCCTACGAGCAGTACTTC; CDR3 protein: CASSVDRYSYEQYF
J gene: TRBJ2-7; V gene: TRBV18; clone size: .; D gene: TRBD1; CDR3 length: 13; CDR3 DNA: TGTGCCAGCTCACCAGGACAGGACTACGAGCAGTACTTC; CDR3 protein: CASSPGQDYEQYF
J gene: TRBJ1-4; V gene: TRBV29-1; clone size: .; D gene: .; CDR3 length: 15; CDR3 DNA: TGCAGCGCCACGGGGGGGAAAGCAACTAATGAAAAACTGTTTTTT; CDR3 protein: CSATGGKATNEKLFF
J gene: TRBJ1-1; V gene: TRBV5-1; clone size: once; D gene: .; CDR3 length: 17; CDR3 DNA: TGCGCCAGCAGCTTCCAAGGGGTCGGGACACTAAACACTGAAGCTTTCTTT; CDR3 protein: CASSFQGVGTLNTEAFF
J gene: TRBJ2-4; V gene: TRBV6-5; clone size: .; D gene: TRBD2; CDR3 length: 14; CDR3 DNA: TGTGCCAGCAGGCGGACTAGCGGGGCGCCTTACATCTACTTC; CDR3 protein: CASRRTSGAPYIYF
J gene: TRBJ1-5; V gene: TRBV28; clone size: .; D gene: .; CDR3 length: 16; CDR3 DNA: TGTGCCAGCAGAGAACAGGGCCGATATAGCAATCAGCCCCAGCATTTT; CDR3 protein: CASREQGRYSNQPQHF
J gene: TRBJ2-5; V gene: TRBV7-2; clone size: .; D gene: .; CDR3 length: 16; CDR3 DNA: TGTGCCAGCAGCCCGCGTAAGCTAGGGGGTACAGAGACCCAGTACTTC; CDR3 protein: CASSPRKLGGTETQYF
J gene: TRBJ2-5; V gene: TRBV18; clone size: .; D gene: .; CDR3 length: 12; CDR3 DNA: TGTGCCAGTGGGACAAACCAAGAGACCCAGTACTTC; CDR3 protein: CASGTNQETQYF
J gene: TRBJ1-5; V gene: TRBV19; clone size: .; D gene: .; CDR3 length: 15; CDR3 DNA: TGTGCCAGTACCTATTGGTCAGGGTACAATCAGCCCCAGCATTTT; CDR3 protein: CASTYWSGYNQPQHF
J gene: TRBJ2-1; V gene: TRBV2; clone size: .; D gene: TRBD2; CDR3 length: 13; CDR3 DNA: TGTGCCGGGACTAGCGGGAAAGGGGGTGAGCAGTTCTTC; CDR3 protein: CAGTSGKGGEQFF
J gene: TRBJ2-1; V gene: TRBV29-1; clone size: .; D gene: TRBD1; CDR3 length: 15; CDR3 DNA: TGCAGCCAAACGACCGGGACAGGGGACTACAATGAGCAGTTCTTC; CDR3 protein: CSQTTGTGDYNEQFF
J gene: TRBJ2-5; V gene: TRBV6-5; clone size: .; D gene: TRBD2; CDR3 length: 13; CDR3 DNA: TGTGCCAGCAGTGGGGGGGAACAAGAGACCCAGTACTTC; CDR3 protein: CASSGGEQETQYF
J gene: TRBJ2-7; V gene: TRBV15; clone size: once; D gene: TRBD1; CDR3 length: 13; CDR3 DNA: TGTGCCACCAGCCACAGGGGGCCCTACGAGCAGTACTTC; CDR3 protein: CATSHRGPYEQYF